Each of the 22 T cell receptor beta chains below was sequenced from the same sample in a study of blood T cell repertoires in COVID-19. Measured with immunoSEQ multiplex PCR; TCRdb has only the in-frame clones, and not every one. Here the sample spans some 300,000 clones, around nine tenths being singletons. Sample: PBMCs or T cells enriched from blood (not recorded which). The receptors were gathered from a woman under 40 who had recovered from COVID-19.

This clone has more than one count but fewer than ten. The chain carries TRBV5-4 and TRBJ2-5, with 14 nucleotides matching TRBD2. Trimming took 4 bases from V and 3 from J; bases not matched to a gene: 8. The CDR3 spans 17 residues. CDR1 is SGHNT and CDR2 is YYREEE in the germline V gene (reference sequence). Here the CDR3 reads CASSAGLAGGNEETQYF. The CDR3 DNA reads TGTGCCAGCAGCGCAGGACTAGCGGGAGGCAACGAAGAGACCCAGTACTTC.

The V gene is TRBV5-5, the J gene TRBJ2-1; TRBD2 matches at 9 bases. CDR3 length: 15 amino acids. CDR1 SGHKS and CDR2 YYEKEE come from the germline V gene (reference sequence). The V segment lost 0 bases and the J segment 2 bases; nucleotides outside the gene matches: 0. This CDR3 reads CASSLGLAAYNEQFF. Written as DNA, the CDR3 is TGTGCCAGCAGCTTGGGACTAGCGGCCTACAATGAGCAGTTCTTC.

The rearrangement joins TRBV3-1 (or the pseudogene TRBV3-2) to TRBJ2-5, with 9 bases lining up with TRBD2. J gave up 4 bases and V 1 base, and 10 bases lay outside the gene matches. The CDR3 totals 17 residues. The germline V gene encodes CDR1 LGHDT and CDR2 YNNKEL (reference sequence). CDR3 sequence: CASSQVGGRANRETQYF. Written as DNA, the CDR3 is TGTGCCAGCAGCCAAGTGGGCGGGAGGGCCAATCGAGAGACCCAGTACTTC.

The rearrangement links TRBV18 to TRBJ2-1; TRBD1 is a possible D gene (6 bases). The CDR3 runs 13 residues. Germline CDR1 reads KGHSH; CDR2 reads LQKENI. The V and J ends lost 3 bases and 3 bases respectively, with 6 bases between them. Written as DNA, the CDR3 is TGTGCCAGCTCACCGGACAGCTACAATGAGCAGTTCTTC. This encodes CASSPDSYNEQFF. The full variable domain, rest sourced from reference TRBV18 and TRBJ2-1, is NAGVMQNPRHLVRRRGQEARLRCSPMKGHSHVYWYRQLPEEGLKFMVYLQKENIIDESGMPKERFSAEFPKEGPSILRIQQVVRGDSAAYFCASSPDSYNEQFFGPGTRLTVL.

This chain connects TRBV7-9 to TRBJ1-1, with 8 bases lining up with TRBD1. CDR1 SEHNR and CDR2 FQNEAQ come from the germline V gene (reference sequence). The V segment lost 4 bases and the J segment 8 bases; nucleotides outside the gene matches: 6. The length of the CDR3 is 13 residues. CDR3 sequence: CASSSRGTGEAFF. The CDR3 DNA reads TGTGCCAGCAGCTCCCGTGGGACAGGAGAAGCTTTCTTT.

The CDR3 DNA reads TGTGCCAGCAGACCCGAGAGGTCGAACACCGGGGAGCTGTTTTTT. This translates into CASRPERSNTGELFF. This chain links TRBV6-5 with TRBJ2-2; D not certain. CDR1 is MNHEY, CDR2 SVGAGI, per germline. The CDR3 length is 15 residues. V was cut by 6 bases and J by 0 bases, with 11 bases left in between.

V is TRBV27 and J is TRBJ1-1; 10 nucleotides line up with TRBD1. The CDR3 runs to 14 residues. Trimming took 5 bases from V and 6 from J; bases not matched to a gene: 6. Germline values: CDR1 MNHEY, CDR2 SMNVEV (reference sequence). The CDR3 loop reads CASSLTGGDAEAFF. As DNA, the CDR3 is TGTGCCAGCAGTCTGACAGGGGGCGACGCTGAAGCTTTCTTT.

The CDR3 loop is CASSHLRTGEQYF. The CDR3 DNA reads TGTGCCAGCAGCCACCTCAGGACGGGGGAGCAGTACTTC. This chain uses TRBV3-1 (or the pseudogene TRBV3-2) with TRBJ2-7; TRBD2 might be the D (5 bases). Trimming left V 3 bases short and J 7 bases short, with 13 bases between. The CDR3 contains 13 residues. Germline V gene lookup returns CDR1 LGHDT and CDR2 YNNKEL (reference sequence).

The chain couples TRBV13 to TRBJ1-2, with D possibly being TRBD1 (6 bases). Trimming removed 5 bases at V and 4 bases at J, with 8 bases between. CDR3 length: 12 amino acids. Germline CDR1 and CDR2: PRHDT and FYEKMQ (reference sequence). The CDR3 DNA is TGTGCCAGCAGCGGCAGGGGCTATGGCTACACCTTC. As protein: CASSGRGYGYTF. The full variable domain, in which reference TRBV13 and TRBJ1-2 provide the parts outside the CDR3, is AAGVIQSPRHLIKEKRETATLKCYPIPRHDTVYWYQQGPGQDPQFLISFYEKMQSDKGSIPDRFSAQQFSDYHSELNMSSLELGDSALYFCASSGRGYGYTFGSGTRLTVV.

V and J are TRBV19 and TRBJ2-3, with D uncertain. CDR3 length: 13 residues. Trimming pared 8 bases from V and 2 bases from J, leaving 11 bases between. CDR1 LNHDA and CDR2 SQIVND come from the germline V gene (reference sequence). The CDR3 is CASLSSTTDTQYF. CDR3 DNA: TGTGCCAGTCTATCTAGTACCACAGATACGCAGTATTTT.

The CDR3 region has the DNA TGTGCCAGCAGTTACTCGAGCGTACAAGAGACCCAGTACTTC. Translation: CASSYSSVQETQYF. The rearrangement joins TRBV6-5 to TRBJ2-5; D gene unclear. CDR1 and CDR2 (germline): MNHEY, SVGAGI. V shed 0 bases and J shed 2 bases, with 7 bases lying between them. This CDR3 spans 14 amino acids.

The rearrangement links TRBV4-1 to TRBJ2-7; 11 nucleotides align to TRBD2. V gave up 3 bases and J gave up 3 bases; unmatched junction bases: 4. Looked up from germline, CDR1 is MGHRA and CDR2 is YSYEKL. The CDR3 length is 15 residues. The CDR3 DNA follows: TGCGCCAGCAGCCACGGACTAGCGGGTCACTACGAGCAGTACTTC. This sequence encodes CASSHGLAGHYEQYF.

The chain couples TRBV30 to TRBJ1-5, with 10 bases matching TRBD1. Germline CDR1 reads GTSNPN; CDR2 reads SVGIG (reference sequence). CDR3 size: 15 residues. The junction had 5 bases not matched to a gene; V was cut back by 3 bases and J by 3 bases. CDR3 amino acids: CAWSFGTGVNQPQHF. In DNA form, the CDR3 reads TGTGCCTGGAGCTTCGGGACAGGGGTCAATCAGCCCCAGCATTTT.

This clone was detected once. V gene TRBV29-1 combines with J gene TRBJ1-1; possible D gene TRBD1, 5 bases. This CDR3 spans 12 amino acids. Germline loops: CDR1 SQVTM, CDR2 ANQGSEA. The ends were cut back, 5 bases at V and 5 bases at J, with 12 bases in the middle. The CDR3 spells CSVPPGGTEAFF. In DNA form, the CDR3 reads TGCAGCGTTCCGCCGGGGGGTACTGAAGCTTTCTTT. Using reference TRBV29-1 and TRBJ1-1 for the parts outside the CDR3, the full variable domain is SAVISQKPSRDICQRGTSLTIQCQVDSQVTMMFWYRQQPGQSLTLIATANQGSEATYESGFVIDKFPISRPNLTFSTLTVSNMSPEDSSIYLCSVPPGGTEAFFGQGTRLTVV.

The gene calls are TRBV5-4 and TRBJ1-1; 8 bases agree with TRBD1. The CDR3 consists of 16 residues. From germline, CDR1 is SGHNT and CDR2 YYREEE (reference sequence). V trimming: 4 bases; J trimming: 1 base; junction bases outside the gene matches: 9. The CDR3 DNA reads as TGTGCCAGCAGCGCCCGGGGGGACAGGACGAACACTGAAGCTTTCTTT. Translation gives CASSARGDRTNTEAFF.

The chain carries TRBV4-1 and TRBJ2-1; 7 nucleotides agree with TRBD2. The CDR3 covers 15 residues. CDR1 is MGHRA and CDR2 is YSYEKL in the germline V gene. V gave up 5 bases and J gave up 3 bases; unmatched junction bases: 7. CDR3 in amino acids: CASSSGGFYYNEQFF. The CDR3 nucleotides read TGCGCCAGCAGCTCCGGGGGGTTTTACTACAATGAGCAGTTCTTC.

The rearrangement links TRBV6-2 or TRBV6-3 to TRBJ1-5, with a possible D match to TRBD1 (5 bases). The germline V gene has CDR1 MNHEY and CDR2 SVGEGT. This CDR3 has 16 residues. Trimming took off 5 bases at V and 3 bases at J, with 17 bases between the two ends. The DNA of the CDR3 is TGTGCCAGCAGTCGTAGGGGTTTGAGGACCAATCAGCCCCAGCATTTT. Protein: CASSRRGLRTNQPQHF.

The chain carries TRBV10-3 and TRBJ1-5; D might be TRBD1 (6 bases). Looked up from germline, CDR1 is ENHRY and CDR2 is SYGVKD. The V and J ends lost 4 bases and 0 bases respectively, with 19 bases between them. CDR3 size: 18 residues. The CDR3 is CAISGIPLDRISNQPQHF. In DNA, the CDR3 is TGTGCCATCAGTGGAATTCCCCTGGACAGAATTAGCAATCAGCCCCAGCATTTT.

The rearrangement uses TRBV28 and TRBJ1-2; 8 bases map to TRBD1. This CDR3 contains 15 residues. The germline V gene has CDR1 MDHEN and CDR2 SYDVKM. V lost 0 bases, J lost 5 bases, and 5 bases stayed unmatched. The DNA of the CDR3 is TGTGCCAGCAGTTTATGGCAGGACAGGGAGTATGGCTACACCTTC. Its protein is CASSLWQDREYGYTF.

The table lists this clone with a count of one. The chain couples TRBV28 to TRBJ2-3, with D possibly being TRBD1 (6 bases). There are 15 residues in the CDR3. Germline assignment: CDR1 MDHEN and CDR2 SYDVKM. Trimming removed 7 bases at V and 2 bases at J, with 16 bases between. The CDR3 nucleotides are TGTGCCAGCAATGGAGGACAGAAGTACACAGATACGCAGTATTTT. Its translation: CASNGGQKYTDTQYF.

The V call is TRBV5-1, the J call TRBJ2-3, with a possible D match to TRBD1 (6 bases). The CDR3 is 16 amino acids. Germline V gene sequence: CDR1 SGHRS, CDR2 YFSETQ. The germline V and J ends were trimmed by 0 bases and 1 base, with 12 bases remaining between them. Written as DNA, the CDR3 is TGCGCCAGCAGCTTGGCCGGGAAGGGGGGCACAGATACGCAGTATTTT. It yields the protein CASSLAGKGGTDTQYF.

This chain links TRBV6-1 with TRBJ2-1, with D possibly TRBD1 on 6 matching bases. Deletions cut 3 bases from V and 6 bases from J, with 21 bases between. CDR3 length equals 17 residues. Germline V gives CDR1 MNHNS, CDR2 SASEGT. CDR3 coding DNA: TGTGCCAGCAGTGAGCGACCTACAGGGCTCCGGTCCAATGAGCAGTTCTTC. As protein: CASSERPTGLRSNEQFF.